This TCR beta chain was identified during a study of blood T cell repertoires in COVID-19. Study background: Samples representing acute and convalescent COVID-19 were sourced from the United States, Italy and Spain.

Trimming removed 5 bases from V and 3 bases from J; junction bases left unmatched: 2. The V gene's germline CDR1 is SQVTM and CDR2 ANQGSEA. The CDR3 consists of 12 residues. Data came from immunoSEQ multiplex PCR; TCRdb stores just in-frame clones and leaves some out. The sample carries 200,000 or so clones, under 90% recorded once. The clonotype was recovered from an elderly woman with COVID-19, enrolled during active disease. The source material was peripheral blood. V and J are TRBV29-1 and TRBJ2-7, with TRBD2 matching 9 bases. The DNA of the CDR3 is TGCAGCGTTAAGACTAGCGGCTACGAGCAGTACTTC. This encodes CSVKTSGYEQYF.